This T cell receptor beta chain originates from a study of patients and donors after allogeneic stem cell transplantation. In TCRdb, the RT-PCR reads were re-called with MiXCR into one record per CDR3 protein. The sample shows about 960,000 distinct CDR3 sequences, approximately 18% of them seen only once. This clonotype was detected only a few times. CDR1 and CDR2 from the germline V gene are SGHRS and YFSETQ. The CDR3 is 14 amino acids. V was shortened by 4 bases and J by 2 bases, with 12 bases between the two germline ends. This TCR was sampled from a human donor who was either an allogeneic HSCT recipient or a stem cell or donor lymphocyte infusion donor (not recorded which). It is not recorded whose cells these are; they may come from a transplant donor. The source material was blood, either unsorted or a sorted T cell fraction (not recorded which). V gene TRBV5-1 combines with J gene TRBJ1-2, with a possible D match to TRBD1 (5 bases). This CDR3 reads CASSHLGENYGYTF. In DNA, the CDR3 is TGCGCCAGCAGCCACTTGGGGGAGAACTATGGCTACACCTTC.